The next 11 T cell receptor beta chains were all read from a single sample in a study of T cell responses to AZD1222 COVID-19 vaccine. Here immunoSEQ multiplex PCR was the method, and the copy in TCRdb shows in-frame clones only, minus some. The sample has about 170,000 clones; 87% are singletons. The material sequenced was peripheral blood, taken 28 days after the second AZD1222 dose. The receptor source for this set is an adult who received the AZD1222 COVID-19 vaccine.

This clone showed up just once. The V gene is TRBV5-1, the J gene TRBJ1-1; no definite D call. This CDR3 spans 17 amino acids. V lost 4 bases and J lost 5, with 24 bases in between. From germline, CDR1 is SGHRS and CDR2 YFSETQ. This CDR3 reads CASSHFLGIDRETEAFF. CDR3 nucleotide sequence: TGCGCCAGCAGCCACTTTTTGGGCATAGATCGGGAAACTGAAGCTTTCTTT.

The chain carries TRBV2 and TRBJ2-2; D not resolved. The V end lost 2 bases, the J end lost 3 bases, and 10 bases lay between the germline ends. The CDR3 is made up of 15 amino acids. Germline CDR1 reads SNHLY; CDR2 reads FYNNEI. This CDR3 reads CASSELGPYTGELFF. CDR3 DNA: TGTGCCAGCAGTGAACTAGGGCCTTACACCGGGGAGCTGTTTTTT.

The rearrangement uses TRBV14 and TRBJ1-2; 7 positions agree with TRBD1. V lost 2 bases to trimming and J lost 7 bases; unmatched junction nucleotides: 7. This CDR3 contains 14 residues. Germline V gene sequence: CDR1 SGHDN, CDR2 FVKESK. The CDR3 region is CASSQLRGLGGYTF. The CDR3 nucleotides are TGTGCCAGCAGCCAACTTAGGGGGCTGGGTGGCTACACCTTC.

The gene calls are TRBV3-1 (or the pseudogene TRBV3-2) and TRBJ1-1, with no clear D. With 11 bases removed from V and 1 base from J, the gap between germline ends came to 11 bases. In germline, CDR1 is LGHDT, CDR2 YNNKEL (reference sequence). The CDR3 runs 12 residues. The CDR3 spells CAFTQRNTEAFF. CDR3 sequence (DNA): TGTGCCTTTACGCAGAGGAACACTGAAGCTTTCTTT.

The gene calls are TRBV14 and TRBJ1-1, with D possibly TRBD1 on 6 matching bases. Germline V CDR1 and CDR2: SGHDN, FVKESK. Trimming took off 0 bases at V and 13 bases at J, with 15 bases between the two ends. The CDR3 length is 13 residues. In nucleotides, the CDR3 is TGTGCCAGCAGCCAAGATCGGAGGACAGCCCTTTTCTTT. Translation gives CASSQDRRTALFF.

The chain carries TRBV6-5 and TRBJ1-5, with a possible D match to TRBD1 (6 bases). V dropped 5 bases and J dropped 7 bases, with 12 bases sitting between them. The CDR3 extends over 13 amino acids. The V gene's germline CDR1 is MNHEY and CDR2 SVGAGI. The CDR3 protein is CASSQGLGQPQHF. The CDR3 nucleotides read TGTGCCAGCAGTCAGGGGCTAGGCCAGCCCCAGCATTTT.

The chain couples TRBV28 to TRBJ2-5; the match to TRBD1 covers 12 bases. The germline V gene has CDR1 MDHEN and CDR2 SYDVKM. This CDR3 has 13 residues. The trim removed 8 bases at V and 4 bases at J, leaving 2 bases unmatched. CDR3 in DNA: TGTGCCAGCCGGGACAGGGGGCGAGAGACCCAGTACTTC. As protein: CASRDRGRETQYF.

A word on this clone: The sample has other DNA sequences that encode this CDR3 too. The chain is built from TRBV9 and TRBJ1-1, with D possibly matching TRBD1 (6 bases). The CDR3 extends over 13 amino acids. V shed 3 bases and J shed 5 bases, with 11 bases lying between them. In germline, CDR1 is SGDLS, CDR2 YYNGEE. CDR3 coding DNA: TGTGCCAGCAGCGAACAGGGAAATACTGAAGCTTTCTTT. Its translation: CASSEQGNTEAFF.

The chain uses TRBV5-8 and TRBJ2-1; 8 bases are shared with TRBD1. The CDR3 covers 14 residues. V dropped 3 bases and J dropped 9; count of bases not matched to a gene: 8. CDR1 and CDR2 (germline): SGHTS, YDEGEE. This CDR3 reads CASSSPTGVAEQFF. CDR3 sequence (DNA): TGTGCCAGCAGCTCCCCGACAGGGGTGGCTGAGCAGTTCTTC.

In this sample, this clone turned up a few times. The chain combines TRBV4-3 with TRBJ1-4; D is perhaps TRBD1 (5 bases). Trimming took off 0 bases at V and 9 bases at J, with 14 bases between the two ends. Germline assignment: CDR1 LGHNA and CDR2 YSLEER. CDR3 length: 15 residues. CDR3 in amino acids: CASSQDGGGAQKLFF. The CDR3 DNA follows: TGCGCCAGCAGCCAAGATGGGGGTGGGGCCCAAAAACTGTTTTTT.

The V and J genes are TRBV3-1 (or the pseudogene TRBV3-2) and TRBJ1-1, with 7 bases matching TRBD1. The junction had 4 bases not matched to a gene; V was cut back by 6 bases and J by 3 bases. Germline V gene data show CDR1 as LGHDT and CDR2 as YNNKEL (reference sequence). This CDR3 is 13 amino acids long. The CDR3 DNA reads TGTGCCAGCAGTTACGGACAGGACACTGAAGCTTTCTTT. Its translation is CASSYGQDTEAFF.